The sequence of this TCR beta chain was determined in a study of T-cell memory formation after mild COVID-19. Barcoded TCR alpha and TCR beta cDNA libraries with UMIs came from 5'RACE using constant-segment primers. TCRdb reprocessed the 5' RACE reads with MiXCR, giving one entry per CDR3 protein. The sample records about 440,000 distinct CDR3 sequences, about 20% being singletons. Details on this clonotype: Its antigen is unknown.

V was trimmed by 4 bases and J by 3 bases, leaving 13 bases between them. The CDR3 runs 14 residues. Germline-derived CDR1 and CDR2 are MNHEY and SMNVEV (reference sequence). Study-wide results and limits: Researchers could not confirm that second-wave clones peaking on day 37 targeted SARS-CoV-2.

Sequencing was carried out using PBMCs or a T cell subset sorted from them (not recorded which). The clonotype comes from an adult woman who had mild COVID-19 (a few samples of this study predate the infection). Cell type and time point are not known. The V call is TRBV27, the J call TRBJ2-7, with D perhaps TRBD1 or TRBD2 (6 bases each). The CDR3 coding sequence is TGTGCCAGCAGTTCGAGAGGGGGGTACTACGAGCAGTACTTC. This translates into CASSSRGGYYEQYF.